The rows below give T cell receptor beta chains drawn from one sample of a study of control samples from healthy donors and cancer patients. TCRdb keeps only in-frame clones here, not all; method: immunoSEQ multiplex PCR. The sample records about 110,000 clones, 90% being singletons. The specimen sequenced was blood. Every receptor here comes from a human donor in good health. The donor label of this sample is uncertain. The CDR3 runs from the conserved cysteine through the conserved F or W. A D gene is named only where the DNA matches it firmly. Expanded clones get a size class; other rows say once, few or many, or leave the size out.

V gene	clone size	D gene	J gene	CDR3 DNA	CDR3 protein
TRBV12-5	NA	NA	TRBJ2-7	TGTGCTAGAGGTGCAGAAAACGAGCAGTACTTC	CARGAENEQYF
TRBV24-1	few	NA	TRBJ2-7	TGTGCCACCAGTGATGGGCACGGCTACGAGCAGTACTTC	CATSDGHGYEQYF
TRBV3-1/TRBV3-2	once	TRBD1	TRBJ2-7	TGTGCCAGCAGCCGAAGGGACAGAAACTACGAGCAGTACTTC	CASSRRDRNYEQYF
TRBV5-5	NA	NA	TRBJ2-1	TGTGCCAGCAGCTTGGTAAGCGCCGGGGGGCATGAGCAGTTCTTC	CASSLVSAGGHEQFF
TRBV4-2	NA	NA	TRBJ1-3	TGTGCCAGCAGCCAAACTCCGGAGGCTGGAAACACCATATATTTT	CASSQTPEAGNTIYF
TRBV24-1	NA	NA	TRBJ2-1	TGTGCCACCAGTGATTCGAGCGATGAGCAGTTCTTC	CATSDSSDEQFF
TRBV5-1	NA	TRBD1	TRBJ1-1	TGCGCCAGCAGCTTAGGAGACAGGGGGCGGGTCACTGAAGCTTTCTTT	CASSLGDRGRVTEAFF
TRBV6-2/TRBV6-3	NA	TRBD2	TRBJ2-3	TGTGCCAGCAGCTCCTCACTAGCGGGGGGGCCAGATACGCAGTATTTT	CASSSSLAGGPDTQYF
TRBV6-1	NA	NA	TRBJ1-1	TGTGCCAGCAGTGATTCGGAGAACACTGAAGCTTTCTTT	CASSDSENTEAFF
TRBV7-2	NA	TRBD2	TRBJ2-3	TGTGCCAGCAGCTCGATTAGCGGGGGGGCCACAGATACGCAGTATTTT	CASSSISGGATDTQYF
TRBV25-1	NA	NA	TRBJ2-1	TGTGCCAGCAGTAATAACACAGGGATCTACAATGAGCAGTTCTTC	CASSNNTGIYNEQFF
TRBV19	NA	TRBD1	TRBJ1-1	TGTGCCAGTAGTACACAACAGGGGGGGAGGGCTTTCTTT	CASSTQQGGRAFF
TRBV11-2	NA	TRBD1	TRBJ1-5	TGTGCCAGCAGCCCCGAAGGGACAGGACCCAATCAGCCCCAGCATTTT	CASSPEGTGPNQPQHF
TRBV18	NA	NA	TRBJ2-2	TGTGCCAGCTCAAGGATTTCCGCGAACACCGGGGAGCTGTTTTTT	CASSRISANTGELFF
TRBV7-7	NA	NA	TRBJ2-1	TGTGCCAGCAGCTCACGGGGTAAGAATGAGCAGTTCTTC	CASSSRGKNEQFF
TRBV6-5	NA	TRBD2	TRBJ2-7	TGTGCCAGCAACCCGGGGGGTATGTACGAGCAGTACTTC	CASNPGGMYEQYF
TRBV25-1	NA	TRBD2	TRBJ2-1	TGTGCCAGCAGTGTCGGGACTAGCGGACTCAATGAGCAGTTCTTC	CASSVGTSGLNEQFF
TRBV7-6	few	NA	TRBJ2-5	TGTGCCAGCAGCTTACGCGGGACGGGGGTCCCCGGCGTGGCCCAGTACTTC	CASSLRGTGVPGVAQYF
TRBV6-5	NA	NA	TRBJ1-6	TGTGCCAGCAGTTATGGGCAGCTTAATTCACCCCTCCACTTT	CASSYGQLNSPLHF
TRBV18	NA	TRBD1	TRBJ2-7	TGTGCCAGCTCACCTACCTCGGGACAGAGGGACGAGCAGTACTTC	CASSPTSGQRDEQYF
TRBV24-1	NA	NA	TRBJ1-1	TGTGCCACCAACACCAAACAGGGCCGTTCGACTGAAGCTTTCTTT	CATNTKQGRSTEAFF
TRBV4-3	NA	NA	TRBJ2-5	TGCGCCAGCAGCCAAGATAGGGGGGAGACCCAGTACTTC	CASSQDRGETQYF
TRBV5-1	few	NA	TRBJ1-2	TGCGCCAGCAGCGGGGGTAACGCCTATGGCTACACCTTC	CASSGGNAYGYTF
TRBV25-1	once	NA	TRBJ2-7	TGTGCCAGCAGCGAGTCCTCCACCTACGAGCAGTACTTC	CASSESSTYEQYF
TRBV25-1	NA	NA	TRBJ2-7	TGTGCCAGCAGTGAGAGGCAGACTTACGAGCAGTACTTC	CASSERQTYEQYF
TRBV3-1/TRBV3-2	NA	TRBD2	TRBJ2-5	TGTGCCAGCAGCCAAGTAGCGGGGGAAGAGACCCAGTACTTC	CASSQVAGEETQYF
TRBV3-1/TRBV3-2	NA	TRBD1	TRBJ1-3	TGTGCCAGCAGCCCGGGACAGCGCTTAAGAGGAAACACCATATATTTT	CASSPGQRLRGNTIYF
TRBV7-8	NA	NA	TRBJ2-2	TGTGCCAGCAGCCATATTCTTACCGGGGAGCTGTTTTTT	CASSHILTGELFF
TRBV10-3	NA	NA	TRBJ2-2	TGTGCCATCAGTGAGGGAGGGATAAAGACCGGGGAGCTGTTTTTT	CAISEGGIKTGELFF
TRBV24-1	NA	TRBD1	TRBJ1-2	TGTGCCACCAGTGACGCCGGGACAGAGAACTATGGCTACACCTTC	CATSDAGTENYGYTF
TRBV5-1	NA	NA	TRBJ1-1	TGCGCCAGCAGCTTGGAAGGGAGGGACACTGAAGCTTTCTTT	CASSLEGRDTEAFF
TRBV3-1/TRBV3-2	few	NA	TRBJ1-5	TGTGCCAGCAGCCCTGTTGGTCATCATCAGCCCCAGCATTTT	CASSPVGHHQPQHF
TRBV30	NA	NA	TRBJ1-3	TGTGCCTGGAGTGTCGGAGGGGATGGAAACACCATATATTTT	CAWSVGGDGNTIYF
TRBV6-5	NA	NA	TRBJ1-1	TGTGCCAGCAGCCGCGGGGAGGAAGCTTTCTTT	CASSRGEEAFF
TRBV24-1	NA	TRBD2	TRBJ2-7	TGTGCCACCAGTGATCCAAGCGGGGGACCAGACGAGCAGTACTTC	CATSDPSGGPDEQYF
TRBV19	NA	NA	TRBJ2-2	TGTGCCAGTAGTATAATAGCCAGAGAGAACGGGTTGAGGGAGCTGTTTTTT	CASSIIARENGLRELFF
TRBV2	NA	NA	TRBJ1-6	TGTGCCAGCAGGGCCCGGAGTTCACCCCTCCACTTT	CASRARSSPLHF
TRBV28	NA	TRBD1	TRBJ2-3	TGTGCCGCTCAGGGGGCAGATACGCAGTATTTT	CAAQGADTQYF
TRBV27	NA	NA	TRBJ2-1	TGTGCCAGCAGTTTATCAGGGAGCTCCTACAATGAGCAGTTCTTC	CASSLSGSSYNEQFF
TRBV9	NA	TRBD2	TRBJ2-3	TGTGCCAGCAGCGTAGGGCGGGGCGGGGGAGATACGCAGTATTTT	CASSVGRGGGDTQYF
TRBV19	NA	TRBD1	TRBJ2-3	TGTGCCAGTAGTGTCGACAGGGGGAGGGGAGATACGCAGTATTTT	CASSVDRGRGDTQYF
TRBV29-1	NA	NA	TRBJ2-2	TGCAGCATGTCACAGGCGGACACCGGGGAGCTGTTTTTT	CSMSQADTGELFF
TRBV7-9	NA	TRBD1	TRBJ1-4	TGTGCCAGCAGCTCGACAGGGAATAATGAAAAACTGTTTTTT	CASSSTGNNEKLFF
TRBV6-2/TRBV6-3	NA	NA	TRBJ1-6	TGTGCCAGCAGTTACACCCGATGGAATTCACCCCTCCACTTT	CASSYTRWNSPLHF
TRBV5-1	NA	TRBD1	TRBJ1-5	TGCGCCAGCAGCTTGGGGGGACAGAATCAGCCCCAGCATTTT	CASSLGGQNQPQHF
TRBV19	NA	TRBD1	TRBJ2-1	TGTGCCAGTAGTATCCAGGGGGCCCCCGGAGGTGAGCAGTTCTTC	CASSIQGAPGGEQFF
TRBV7-8	NA	NA	TRBJ1-2	TGTGCCAGCAGCCAGACCCAACTCACAGGTCTTGGGATGGCTATCGAATTC	CASSQTQLTGLGMAIEF
TRBV11-2	NA	NA	TRBJ2-7	TGTGCCAGCAGCTTAGATCGTACTAGCGAGCAGTACTTC	CASSLDRTSEQYF
TRBV24-1	NA	NA	TRBJ2-3	TGTGCCACCACCGAAGGGGGCACAGATACGCAGTATTTT	CATTEGGTDTQYF
TRBV7-9	few	NA	TRBJ2-5	TGTGCCAGCACCGAGGCGGGAAGCCCAGAGACCCAGTACTTC	CASTEAGSPETQYF
TRBV5-1	NA	NA	TRBJ2-2	TGCGCCAGCAGCTCTCAAAACACCGGGGAGCTGTTTTTT	CASSSQNTGELFF
TRBV18	NA	TRBD1	TRBJ1-1	TGTGCCAGCTCACCATTGAGGGGGCAAGGCACTGAAGCTTTCTTT	CASSPLRGQGTEAFF
TRBV3-1/TRBV3-2	NA	NA	TRBJ1-6	TGTGCCAGCAGCCAAGACCTTATCAGGTCGAGCTCCTATAATTCACCCCTCCACTTT	CASSQDLIRSSSYNSPLHF
TRBV27	NA	NA	TRBJ2-1	TGTGCCAGCAGTTTCTACAATGAGCAGTTCTTC	CASSFYNEQFF